This T cell receptor beta chain was sequenced during a study of T cell changes during pregnancy in multiple sclerosis (dated by TCRdb to the late 2010s). In terms of the full investigation: Changes in the T cell repertoire over the course of pregnancy were examined in this study in women with multiple sclerosis.

Concerning this clone itself: Its antigen has not been determined. No base-level quality is on record; no much larger clone is a single base apart.

The cysteine opens and the phenylalanine closes a CDR3 of 15 amino acids. Only the CDR3 portion is preserved as DNA: 45 bases, with reading frame beginning at the first base. From the germline V gene (reference sequence), CDR1 is MNHEY and CDR2 is SMNVEV. Compared with germline, V lacks 0 bases and J lacks 7 bases; bases without a gene match: 6. The protocol used for the library was the immunoSEQ multiplex PCR assay. What TCRdb holds here is the immuneACCESS table cut down to in-frame rearrangements. Part of the clones is not present; checked against another copy, under half of the missing clones reflect an unresolved V gene, and the others are unexplained. The sample table contains about 100,000 clones; only one count was recorded for approximately 92% of them. The ten largest clones capture roughly 2% of the sample.

This clonotype was sampled from a female donor with multiple sclerosis, enrolled in a pregnancy study. In this chain, TRBV27 is recombined with TRBJ2-1; TRBD2 matches 7 bases in the middle. The material was peripheral blood, obtained after pregnancy. The nucleotides are TGTGCCAGCAGTTTATCGGGACTAACAGGAAATGAGCAGTTCTTC. This translates into CASSLSGLTGNEQFF.